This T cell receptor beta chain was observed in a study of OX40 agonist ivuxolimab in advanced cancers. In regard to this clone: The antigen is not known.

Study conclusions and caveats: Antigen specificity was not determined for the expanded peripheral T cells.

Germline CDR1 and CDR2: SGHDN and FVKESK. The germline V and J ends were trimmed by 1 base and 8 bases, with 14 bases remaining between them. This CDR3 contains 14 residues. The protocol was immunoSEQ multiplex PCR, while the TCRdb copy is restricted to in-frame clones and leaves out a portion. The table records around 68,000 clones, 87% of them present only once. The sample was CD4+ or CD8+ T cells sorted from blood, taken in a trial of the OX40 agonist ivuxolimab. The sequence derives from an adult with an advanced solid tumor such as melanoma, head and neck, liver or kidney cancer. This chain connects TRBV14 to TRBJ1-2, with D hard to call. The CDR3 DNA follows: TGTGCCAGCAGCCAAGCCCCGCGGGCTGGGGGCTACACCTTC. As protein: CASSQAPRAGGYTF. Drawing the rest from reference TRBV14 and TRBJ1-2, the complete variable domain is EAGVTQFPSHSVIEKGQTVTLRCDPISGHDNLYWYRRVMGKEIKFLLHFVKESKQDESGMPNNRFLAERTGGTYSTLKVQPAELEDSGVYFCASSQAPRAGGYTFGSGTRLTVV.